Below, 16 T cell receptor beta chains from the same sample are listed, as sequenced in a study of blood T cell repertoires in COVID-19. The repertoire was sequenced with immunoSEQ multiplex PCR; TCRdb's copy has only in-frame clones and lacks some. The sample includes about 54,000 clones, around 85% of them seen just once. Sample: peripheral blood. The receptors shown here come from a man aged 40-50 years with active COVID-19.

This chain connects TRBV25-1 to TRBJ1-1; D is ambiguous. In germline, CDR1 is MGHDK, CDR2 SYGVNS. The CDR3 spans 14 residues. Trimming stripped 0 bases from V and 1 base from J, with 6 bases between. This chain's CDR3 is CASSEYTRNTEAFF. The CDR3 DNA reads TGTGCCAGCAGTGAATATACCAGGAACACTGAAGCTTTCTTT. Drawing the rest from reference TRBV25-1 and TRBJ1-1, the complete variable domain is EADIYQTPRYLVIGTGKKITLECSQTMGHDKMYWYQQDPGMELHLIHYSYGVNSTEKGDLSSESTVSRIRTEHFPLTLESARPSHTSQYLCASSEYTRNTEAFFGQGTRLTVV.

The rearrangement links TRBV9 to TRBJ2-1; 8 bases fit TRBD1. The CDR3 sequence is 17 residues long. Germline V gene sequence: CDR1 SGDLS, CDR2 YYNGEE. Trimming removed 3 bases from V and 5 bases from J; junction bases left unmatched: 13. The CDR3 sequence: CASSGTGNLATHNEQFF. Written as DNA, the CDR3 is TGTGCCAGCAGCGGGACAGGGAATTTAGCGACACACAATGAGCAGTTCTTC.

The count of this clone is one. The chain links TRBV4-1 to TRBJ2-1, with 13 bases that match TRBD2. V shed 10 bases, J shed 5 bases, and the junction held 14 bases outside the gene matches. The CDR3 has 17 residues. Germline values: CDR1 MGHRA, CDR2 YSYEKL. This CDR3 reads CATGLAGVKVEDNEQFF. CDR3 DNA: TGCGCCACCGGACTAGCGGGAGTTAAAGTCGAGGACAATGAGCAGTTCTTC.

This chain uses TRBV27 with TRBJ2-3; 14 bases are shared with TRBD2. Trimming removed 6 bases from V and 6 bases from J; junction bases left unmatched: 14. The CDR3 sequence is 18 residues long. Germline CDR1 MNHEY, CDR2 SMNVEV (reference sequence). In DNA, the CDR3 is TGTGCCAGCAGCTCCGGGACTAGCGGGGGCCTGGCCAGTGATACGCAGTATTTT. Translating gives CASSSGTSGGLASDTQYF.

The J gene is TRBJ1-6, the V gene TRBV10-3; D might be TRBD1 (5 bases). The V gene's germline CDR1 is ENHRY and CDR2 SYGVKD. The CDR3 has 15 amino acids. Trimming cost V 8 bases and J 0 bases, with 11 bases left between them. CDR3 sequence (DNA): TGTGCCATCGCGGGGGATAGCTCCTATAATTCACCCCTCCACTTT. Protein sequence: CAIAGDSSYNSPLHF.

The gene calls are TRBV5-1 and TRBJ2-5; D possibly corresponds to TRBD2 (5 bases). V shed 4 bases and J shed 9 bases, with 19 bases lying between them. In germline, CDR1 is SGHRS, CDR2 YFSETQ. The CDR3 totals 14 residues. The CDR3 bases are TGCGCCAGCAGCGGTGGAGGTCTAGAAAATCCCCAGTACTTC. Its translation: CASSGGGLENPQYF.

V and J are TRBV7-9 and TRBJ2-3, with 7 bases identical to TRBD1. J gave up 5 bases and V 5 bases, and 13 bases lay outside the gene matches. The germline CDR1 and CDR2 sequences are SEHNR and FQNEAQ (reference sequence). The length of the CDR3 is 16 residues. The CDR3 spells CASSPLRDRRLDTQYF. The CDR3 coding sequence is TGTGCCAGCAGCCCACTCCGGGACAGAAGGTTAGATACGCAGTATTTT.

This clone was observed a few times. The chain couples TRBV6-5 to TRBJ1-1; no clear D gene. Germline loops: CDR1 MNHEY, CDR2 SVGAGI. V was trimmed by 0 bases and J by 4 bases, leaving 12 bases between them. CDR3 length: 15 amino acids. This CDR3 reads CASSYSMGRGTEAFF. The CDR3 nucleotides read TGTGCCAGCAGTTACTCGATGGGGAGAGGCACTGAAGCTTTCTTT.

The chain employs TRBV11-2 and TRBJ2-7; possibly TRBD2 for D (6 bases). Trimming pared 4 bases from V and 6 bases from J, leaving 13 bases between. This CDR3 is 13 amino acids long. Germline CDR1 and CDR2: SGHAT and FQNNGV. The CDR3 DNA follows: TGTGCCAGCAGCTCTGGGACTCCAGGCGAGCAGTACTTC. Translated, it gives CASSSGTPGEQYF. The full variable domain, completed using reference TRBV11-2 and TRBJ2-7, is EAGVAQSPRYKIIEKRQSVAFWCNPISGHATLYWYQQILGQGPKLLIQFQNNGVVDDSQLPKDRFSAERLKGVDSTLKIQPAKLEDSAVYLCASSSGTPGEQYFGPGTRLTVT.

Written as DNA, the CDR3 is TGTGCCAGCAGTTTTAGGGGGTATGGCTACACCTTC. Translating it yields CASSFRGYGYTF. V gene TRBV28 combines with J gene TRBJ1-2, with D perhaps TRBD1 (6 bases). Germline V CDR1 and CDR2: MDHEN, SYDVKM. CDR3 length equals 12 residues. V lost 3 bases, J lost 5 bases, and 7 bases lay in between.

V is TRBV27 and J is TRBJ2-1, with a possible D match to TRBD2 (6 bases). Germline V gene data show CDR1 as MNHEY and CDR2 as SMNVEV (reference sequence). The CDR3 consists of 16 residues. Trimming left V 5 bases short and J 5 bases short, with 19 bases between. CDR3 sequence reads: CASSRSRTGGNNEQFF. The CDR3 coding sequence is TGTGCCAGCAGTAGGTCCAGGACCGGGGGTAACAATGAGCAGTTCTTC.

This chain uses TRBV30 with TRBJ2-1, with D unresolved. The CDR3 is 12 amino acids. The germline V gene has CDR1 GTSNPN and CDR2 SVGIG (reference sequence). Trimming cost V 1 base and J 9 bases, with 10 bases left between them. CDR3 protein: CAWSDSRLEQFF. The CDR3 nucleotides are TGTGCCTGGAGTGATTCTAGGCTTGAGCAGTTCTTC. The full variable domain, its missing parts supplied by reference TRBV30 and TRBJ2-1, is SQTIHQWPATLVQPVGSPLSLECTVEGTSNPNLYWYRQAAGRGLQLLFYSVGIGQISSEVPQNLSASRPQDRQFILSSKKLLLSDSGFYLCAWSDSRLEQFFGPGTRLTVL.

This clone came up a few times. CDR3 loop: CASSPQAANYGYTF. The DNA of the CDR3 is TGTGCCAGCTCACCACAGGCGGCCAACTATGGCTACACCTTC. The V call is TRBV18, the J call TRBJ1-2, with D uncertain. Trimming shortened V by 1 base and J by 2 bases, and 8 bases separated the two germline ends. The germline gives CDR1 KGHSH, CDR2 LQKENI. CDR3 size: 14 residues.

The V gene is TRBV19, the J gene TRBJ1-6; D call uncertain. Looked up from germline, CDR1 is LNHDA and CDR2 is SQIVND (reference sequence). This CDR3 has 12 amino acids. The V end lost 5 bases, the J end lost 7 bases, and 6 bases lay between the germline ends. The CDR3 region has the DNA TGTGCCAGTAGTCGGTGGAATTCACCCCTCCACTTT. As protein: CASSRWNSPLHF.

The chain joins TRBV7-2 to TRBJ2-3; tentative D call: TRBD1 (7 bases). The CDR3 spans 17 residues. Germline lookup yields CDR1 SGHTA and CDR2 FQGNSA. Between the trimmed V and J ends, which lost 4 bases and 4 bases, there was a span of 21 bases. The CDR3 coding sequence is TGTGCCAGCAGCTCCGAGGGGGCAGGGAGGCTCGCAGATACGCAGTATTTT. Translated, it gives CASSSEGAGRLADTQYF.

This chain joins TRBV28 and TRBJ2-7; 9 bases line up with TRBD2. CDR3 length equals 13 residues. V was pared by 8 bases and J by 3 bases, with 5 bases of the junction left unmatched. Looked up from germline, CDR1 is MDHEN and CDR2 is SYDVKM. The CDR3 reads CASAIAGVYEQYF. The CDR3 DNA reads TGTGCCAGCGCCATAGCGGGAGTCTACGAGCAGTACTTC.